This TCR beta chain was recorded in a study of Graves' ophthalmopathy and Graves' hyperthyroidism. Study-wide findings and caveats: Blood repertoires reportedly contained most expanded thyroid clonotypes above 0.001 frequency.

In the case of this clonotype: What it binds is not known.

Patients were excluded if they had other autoimmune diseases or uncontrolled infections, and likewise if pregnancy or lactation applied. Clinicians diagnosed using symptoms, serum thyroxine, TRAb, thyroid ultrasound and orbital computed tomography. The CDR3 runs to 17 residues. Looked up from germline, CDR1 is MNHEY and CDR2 is SVGAGI. V was pared by 2 bases and J by 0 bases, with 10 bases of the junction left unmatched. Amplification of the TCR beta CDR3 regions used RNA transcripts (as template). First-round RT-PCR used HTBI primers; second-round multiplex PCR followed. TCRdb fed the multiplex PCR reads into MiXCR, producing one record per CDR3 protein. In the table there are around 1,000,000 distinct CDR3 sequences, less than 45% of which are singletons.

This chain connects TRBV6-5 to TRBJ2-7, with 7 bases lining up with TRBD1. This receptor was identified in an adult man with Graves' hyperthyroidism. Sequencing input: peripheral blood or thyroid tissue (not recorded which). CDR3: CASSYTGVRWGSYEQYF. The CDR3 DNA reads TGTGCCAGCAGTTACACAGGGGTCCGGTGGGGCTCCTACGAGCAGTACTTC.